This TCR beta chain was documented in a study of early T cells in non-severe SARS-CoV-2 infection. This clonotype was seen only a few times. Unique molecular identifiers tagged individual cDNA molecules. TCRdb used MiXCR to reprocess the 5' RACE reads, holding one entry per CDR3 protein. The repertoire includes 36,000 or so distinct CDR3 sequences, roughly 4.2% of them detected once, and about 6.3% sits in the top ten. Germline CDR1 and CDR2: SGHTA and FQGTGA. The trim removed 5 bases at V and 3 bases at J, leaving 2 bases unmatched. CDR3 length: 13 residues. The chain employs TRBV7-3 and TRBJ1-1; TRBD1 matches 8 bases. This TCR was recovered from an adult who was a healthcare worker with PCR-confirmed SARS-CoV-2 infection or an uninfected control (not recorded which). Sequenced sample: whole blood. The CDR3 loop is CASSLRGHTEAFF. In nucleotides, the CDR3 is TGTGCCAGCAGCCTCAGGGGGCACACTGAAGCTTTCTTT.